Given below is one T cell receptor beta chain in context. These data belong to a study of T cell responses to AZD1222 COVID-19 vaccine. Germline CDR1 is SNHLY and CDR2 is FYNNEI. Trimming cost V 3 bases and J 5 bases, with 10 bases left between them. The CDR3 is 14 amino acids. The table came from immunoSEQ multiplex PCR; TCRdb's copy has only in-frame clones and leaves some out. The sample includes 140,000 or so clones, around 90% of them seen just once. The receptor was isolated from an adult who received the AZD1222 COVID-19 vaccine. The rearrangement links TRBV2 to TRBJ1-4; possibly TRBD1 for D (6 bases). The sequencing here drew on peripheral blood, taken 28 days after the second AZD1222 dose. The CDR3 region is CASSDRTENEKLFF. The CDR3 DNA reads TGTGCCAGCAGTGATAGGACAGAGAATGAAAAACTGTTTTTT. The entire variable domain, with the rest obtained from reference TRBV2 and TRBJ1-4, is as follows: EPEVTQTPSHQVTQMGQEVILRCVPISNHLYFYWYRQILGQKVEFLVSFYNNEISEKSEIFDDQFSVERPDGSNFTLKIRSTKLEDSAMYFCASSDRTENEKLFFGSGTQLSVL.